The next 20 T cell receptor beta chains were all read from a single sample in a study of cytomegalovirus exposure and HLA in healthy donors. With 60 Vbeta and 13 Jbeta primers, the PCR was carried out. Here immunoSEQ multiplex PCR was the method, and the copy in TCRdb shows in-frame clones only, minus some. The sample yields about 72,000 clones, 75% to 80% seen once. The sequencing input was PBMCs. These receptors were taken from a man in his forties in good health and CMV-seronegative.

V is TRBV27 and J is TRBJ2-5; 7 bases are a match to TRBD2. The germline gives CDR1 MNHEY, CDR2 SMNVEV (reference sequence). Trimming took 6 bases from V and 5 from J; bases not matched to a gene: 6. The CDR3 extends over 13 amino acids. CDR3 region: CASRGGVQETQYF. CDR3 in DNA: TGTGCCAGCAGGGGAGGGGTACAGGAGACCCAGTACTTC.

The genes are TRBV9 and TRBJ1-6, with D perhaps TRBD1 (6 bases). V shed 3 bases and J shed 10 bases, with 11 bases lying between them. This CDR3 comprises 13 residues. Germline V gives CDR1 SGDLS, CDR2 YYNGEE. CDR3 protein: CASSGGTQSPLHF. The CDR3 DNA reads TGTGCCAGCAGCGGAGGGACACAATCACCCCTCCACTTT.

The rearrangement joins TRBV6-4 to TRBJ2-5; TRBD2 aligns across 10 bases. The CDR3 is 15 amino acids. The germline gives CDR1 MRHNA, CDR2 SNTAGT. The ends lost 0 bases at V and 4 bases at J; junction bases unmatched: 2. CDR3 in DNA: TGTGCCAGCAGTGACTCAGCGGGGGGGCCAGAGACCCAGTACTTC. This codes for CASSDSAGGPETQYF.

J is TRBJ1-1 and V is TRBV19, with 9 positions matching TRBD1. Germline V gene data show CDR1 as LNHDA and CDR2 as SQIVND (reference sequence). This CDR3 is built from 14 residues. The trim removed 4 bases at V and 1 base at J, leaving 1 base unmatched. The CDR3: CASSRTGANTEAFF. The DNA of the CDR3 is TGTGCCAGTAGTAGGACAGGGGCGAACACTGAAGCTTTCTTT.

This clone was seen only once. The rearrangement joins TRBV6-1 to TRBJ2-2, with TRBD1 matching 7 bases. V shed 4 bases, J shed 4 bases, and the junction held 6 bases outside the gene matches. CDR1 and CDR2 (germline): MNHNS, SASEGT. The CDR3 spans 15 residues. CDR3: CASSGRDSPTGELFF. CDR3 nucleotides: TGTGCCAGCAGTGGCCGGGACAGCCCCACCGGGGAGCTGTTTTTT.

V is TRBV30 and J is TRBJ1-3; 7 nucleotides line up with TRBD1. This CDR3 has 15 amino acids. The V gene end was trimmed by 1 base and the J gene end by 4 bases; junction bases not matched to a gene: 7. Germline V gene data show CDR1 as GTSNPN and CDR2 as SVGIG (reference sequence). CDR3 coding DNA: TGTGCCTGGAGTGCTACCGACAGGGCCGGAAACACCATATATTTT. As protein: CAWSATDRAGNTIYF. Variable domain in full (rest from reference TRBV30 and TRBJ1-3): SQTIHQWPATLVQPVGSPLSLECTVEGTSNPNLYWYRQAAGRGLQLLFYSVGIGQISSEVPQNLSASRPQDRQFILSSKKLLLSDSGFYLCAWSATDRAGNTIYFGEGSWLTVV.

CDR3 in amino acids: CASSERDGAAFF. The CDR3 DNA reads TGTGCCAGCAGTGAGCGGGACGGGGCAGCTTTCTTT. The chain is built from TRBV2 and TRBJ1-1, with a possible D match to TRBD1 (5 bases). Germline V gene sequence: CDR1 SNHLY, CDR2 FYNNEI. The CDR3 is 12 amino acids. V was trimmed by 3 bases and J by 10 bases, leaving 12 bases between them.

The CDR3, as DNA: TGTGCCAGCAGCTCGGCGGAATACAATGAGCAGTTCTTC. Its protein is CASSSAEYNEQFF. The V call is TRBV7-2, the J call TRBJ2-1, with unresolved D. The CDR3 consists of 13 residues. Deletions cut 4 bases from V and 4 bases from J, with 8 bases between. The germline CDR1 and CDR2 sequences are SGHTA and FQGNSA. Variable domain in full (rest from reference TRBV7-2 and TRBJ2-1): GAGVSQSPSNKVTEKGKDVELRCDPISGHTALYWYRQSLGQGLEFLIYFQGNSAPDKSGLPSDRFSAERTGGSVSTLTIQRTQQEDSAVYLCASSSAEYNEQFFGPGTRLTVL.

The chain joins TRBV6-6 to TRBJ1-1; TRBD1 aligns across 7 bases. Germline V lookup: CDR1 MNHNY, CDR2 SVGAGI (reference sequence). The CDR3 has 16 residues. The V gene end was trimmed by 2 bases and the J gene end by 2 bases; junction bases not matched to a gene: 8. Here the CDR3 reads CASSYETGRKNTEAFF. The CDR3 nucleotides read TGTGCCAGCAGTTACGAGACAGGGCGTAAAAACACTGAAGCTTTCTTT.

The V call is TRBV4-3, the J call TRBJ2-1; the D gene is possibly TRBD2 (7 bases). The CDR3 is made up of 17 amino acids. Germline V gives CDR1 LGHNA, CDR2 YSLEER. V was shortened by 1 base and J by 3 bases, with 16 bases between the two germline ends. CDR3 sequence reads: CASSQVGAGAGYNEQFF. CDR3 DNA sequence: TGCGCCAGCAGCCAAGTCGGGGCGGGGGCCGGCTACAATGAGCAGTTCTTC.

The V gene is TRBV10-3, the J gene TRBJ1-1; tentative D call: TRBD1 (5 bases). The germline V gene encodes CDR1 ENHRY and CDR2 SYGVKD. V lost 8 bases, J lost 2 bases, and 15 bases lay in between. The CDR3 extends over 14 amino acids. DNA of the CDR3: TGTGCCATCCGGGGCAGGGAGGGTAACACTGAAGCTTTCTTT. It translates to CAIRGREGNTEAFF.

The CDR3 nucleotides are TGTGCCAGCAGCCCCCGGCCCCCGGGGACCCAGTACTTC. This translates into CASSPRPPGTQYF. The V call is TRBV7-3, the J call TRBJ2-5; no definite D call. The germline V gene has CDR1 SGHTA and CDR2 FQGTGA. V gave up 5 bases and J gave up 7 bases, with 14 bases separating them. This CDR3 is 13 amino acids long.

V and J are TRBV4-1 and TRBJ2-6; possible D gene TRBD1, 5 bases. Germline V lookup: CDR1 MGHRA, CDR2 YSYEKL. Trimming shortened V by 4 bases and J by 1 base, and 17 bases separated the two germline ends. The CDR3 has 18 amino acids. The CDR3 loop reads CASSLRTLRPSGANVLTF. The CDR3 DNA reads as TGCGCCAGCAGCCTACGGACACTCCGTCCATCTGGGGCCAACGTCCTGACTTTC.

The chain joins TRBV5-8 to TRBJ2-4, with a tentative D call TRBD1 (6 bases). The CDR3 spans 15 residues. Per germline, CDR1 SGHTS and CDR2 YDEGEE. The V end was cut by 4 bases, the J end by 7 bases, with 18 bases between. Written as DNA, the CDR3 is TGTGCCAGCAGCCCCGAATCAGGGGCGCGCAACATTCAGTACTTC. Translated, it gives CASSPESGARNIQYF.

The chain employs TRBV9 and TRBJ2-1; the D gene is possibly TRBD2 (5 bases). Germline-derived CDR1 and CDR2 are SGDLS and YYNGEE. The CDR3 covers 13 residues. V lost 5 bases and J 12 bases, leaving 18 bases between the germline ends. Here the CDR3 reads CASSATPRTSQFF. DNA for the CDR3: TGTGCCAGCAGTGCGACGCCCAGGACTTCGCAGTTCTTC. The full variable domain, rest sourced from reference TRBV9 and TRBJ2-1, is DSGVTQTPKHLITATGQRVTLRCSPRSGDLSVYWYQQSLDQGLQFLIQYYNGEERAKGNILERFSAQQFPDLHSELNLSSLELGDSALYFCASSATPRTSQFFGPGTRLTVL.

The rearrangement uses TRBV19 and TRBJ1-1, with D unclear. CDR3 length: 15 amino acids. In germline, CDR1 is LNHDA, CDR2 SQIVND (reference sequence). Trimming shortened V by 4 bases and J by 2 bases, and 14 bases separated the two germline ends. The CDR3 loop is CASSTEVTGNTEAFF. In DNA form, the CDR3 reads TGTGCCAGTAGTACCGAGGTGACGGGTAACACTGAAGCTTTCTTT.

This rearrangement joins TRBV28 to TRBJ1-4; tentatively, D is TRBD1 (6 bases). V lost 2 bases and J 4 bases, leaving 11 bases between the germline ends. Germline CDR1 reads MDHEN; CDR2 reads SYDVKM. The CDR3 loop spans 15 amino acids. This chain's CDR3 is CASSLQGRGNEKLFF. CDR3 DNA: TGTGCCAGCAGTTTACAGGGGCGCGGTAATGAAAAACTGTTTTTT.

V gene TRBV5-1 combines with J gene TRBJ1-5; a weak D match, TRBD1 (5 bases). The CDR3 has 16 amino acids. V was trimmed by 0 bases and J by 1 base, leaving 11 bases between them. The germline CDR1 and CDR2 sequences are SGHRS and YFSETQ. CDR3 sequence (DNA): TGCGCCAGCAGCTTGGATGGGCGGGGGAGCAATCAGCCCCAGCATTTT. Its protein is CASSLDGRGSNQPQHF.

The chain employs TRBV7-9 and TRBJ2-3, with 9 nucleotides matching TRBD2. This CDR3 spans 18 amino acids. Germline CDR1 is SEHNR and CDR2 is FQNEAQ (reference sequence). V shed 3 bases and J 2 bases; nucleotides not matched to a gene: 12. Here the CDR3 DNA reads TGTGCCAGCAGCTTCGAGGGACTAGCAAGCGATCCCACAGATACGCAGTATTTT. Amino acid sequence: CASSFEGLASDPTDTQYF. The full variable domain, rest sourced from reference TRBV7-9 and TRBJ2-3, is DTGVSQNPRHKITKRGQNVTFRCDPISEHNRLYWYRQTLGQGPEFLTYFQNEAQLEKSRLLSDRFSAERPKGSFSTLEIQRTEQGDSAMYLCASSFEGLASDPTDTQYFGPGTRLTVL.

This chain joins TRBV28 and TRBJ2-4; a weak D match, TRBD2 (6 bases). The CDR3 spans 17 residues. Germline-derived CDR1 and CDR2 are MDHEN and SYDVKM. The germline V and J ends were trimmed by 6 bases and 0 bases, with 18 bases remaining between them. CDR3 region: CASSRPGRGRAKNIQYF. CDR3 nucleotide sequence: TGTGCCAGCAGCCGGCCGGGGCGGGGTAGAGCCAAAAACATTCAGTACTTC.